This T cell receptor (beta chain) emerged from a study of T-cell reconstitution after alpha-beta-depleted transplantation in children. The library targeted TCRbeta and was prepared with unique molecular identifiers. TCRdb reanalysed the PCR reads using MiXCR and keeps one entry per CDR3 protein. The table has about 480,000 distinct CDR3 sequences, 12% seen once; the top ten hold under 7%. This clonotype occurred a few times. The input for sequencing was PBMCs from the stem cell graft donor, taken from the stem cell graft. The clonotype comes from a human donor who donated a stem cell graft to a child with combined immunodeficiency.

The CDR3 nucleotides are TGTGCCAGCAGCTTAGGAGCGGGGGGCCGCACAGATACGCAGTATTTT. It specifies CASSLGAGGRTDTQYF. The genes are TRBV7-3 and TRBJ2-3, with 9 bases matching TRBD2. This CDR3 has 16 amino acids. J gave up 1 base and V 2 bases, and 4 bases lay outside the gene matches. Germline loops: CDR1 SGHTA, CDR2 FQGTGA.